The next 24 T cell receptor beta chains were all read from a single sample in a study of blood T cell repertoires in COVID-19. TCRdb's table, derived via immunoSEQ multiplex PCR, lists solely in-frame clones and lacks some. The table includes 150,000 to 200,000 clones, more than 75% detected once. Sequencing was performed on PBMCs or T cells enriched from blood (not recorded which). These receptors all stem from a woman aged 50 to 65 who had recovered from COVID-19.

The rearrangement uses TRBV2 and TRBJ1-5; 9 bases agree with TRBD1. Germline V gene sequence: CDR1 SNHLY, CDR2 FYNNEI. The CDR3 runs to 15 residues. With V trimmed by 4 bases and J by 6 bases, 7 bases remained unmatched. CDR3 residues: CASSGDREVGQPQHF. The DNA of the CDR3 is TGTGCCAGCAGTGGGGACAGGGAGGTGGGTCAGCCCCAGCATTTT.

The chain is built from TRBV5-6 and TRBJ1-2, with D possibly matching TRBD1 (5 bases). The CDR3 loop spans 16 amino acids. CDR1 SGHDT and CDR2 YYEEEE come from the germline V gene. Deletions cut 4 bases from V and 4 bases from J, with 20 bases between. This chain's CDR3 is CASSGVRGAASYGYTF. The DNA of the CDR3 is TGTGCCAGCAGCGGAGTAAGGGGTGCGGCCTCCTATGGCTACACCTTC.

This chain connects TRBV10-2 to TRBJ2-3; TRBD2 matches at 8 bases. The CDR3 spans 14 residues. The germline V gene has CDR1 WSHSY and CDR2 SAAADI. The V segment lost 8 bases and the J segment 1 base; nucleotides outside the gene matches: 5. CDR3 nucleotides: TGCGCCAGCGCGCGGGAGGTGGGCACAGATACGCAGTATTTT. Protein sequence: CASAREVGTDTQYF.

This clone was seen only once. J is TRBJ2-1 and V is TRBV7-2; 8 bases line up with TRBD1. The CDR3 has 15 amino acids. Germline V gives CDR1 SGHTA, CDR2 FQGNSA. Trimming cost V 5 bases and J 4 bases; bases outside gene matches: 7. CDR3 bases: TGTGCCAGCAGCCCGGACAGGGCGTTTTACAATGAGCAGTTCTTC. Translation gives CASSPDRAFYNEQFF.

This chain joins TRBV7-2 and TRBJ1-4, with 8 positions matching TRBD1. CDR3 length equals 18 residues. Germline loops: CDR1 SGHTA, CDR2 FQGNSA. The V gene end was trimmed by 0 bases and the J gene end by 3 bases; junction bases not matched to a gene: 9. Written as DNA, the CDR3 is TGTGCCAGCAGCTTAGCGCGACAGGGGCAAGGGTCTAATGAAAAACTGTTTTTT. Amino acids: CASSLARQGQGSNEKLFF.

The chain combines TRBV7-2 with TRBJ2-2; 8 nucleotides match TRBD2. The CDR3 covers 16 residues. CDR1 and CDR2 from the germline V gene are SGHTA and FQGNSA. The V and J ends lost 2 bases and 5 bases, in that order; junction bases with no gene match: 7. The CDR3: CASSLSSGGGTGELFF. DNA of the CDR3: TGTGCCAGCAGCTTAAGCTCGGGAGGGGGTACCGGGGAGCTGTTTTTT.

This chain connects TRBV28 to TRBJ2-3; possible D gene TRBD2, 5 bases. Germline CDR1 reads MDHEN; CDR2 reads SYDVKM. The CDR3 runs 14 residues. V was cut by 5 bases and J by 4 bases, with 13 bases left in between. The CDR3 region is CASSLDLRSDTQYF. DNA for the CDR3: TGTGCCAGCAGTCTGGACTTACGATCAGATACGCAGTATTTT.

This clone was observed a handful of times. This chain joins TRBV10-1 and TRBJ1-1, with TRBD1 as a possible D gene (5 bases). Between the trimmed V and J ends, which lost 6 bases and 3 bases, there was a span of 11 bases. Germline V CDR1 and CDR2: WNHNN, SYGVQD (reference sequence). This CDR3 is built from 13 residues. The chain's CDR3 is CASRKGSHTEAFF. Here the CDR3 DNA reads TGCGCCAGCAGGAAGGGGTCCCACACTGAAGCTTTCTTT.

This clone was picked up a small number of times. This rearrangement joins TRBV5-5 to TRBJ1-2; 10 nucleotides align to TRBD1. With 4 bases clipped from V and 2 bases from J, the junction kept 5 bases outside the gene matches. The CDR3 totals 15 residues. CDR1 is SGHKS and CDR2 is YYEKEE in the germline V gene (reference sequence). The CDR3 protein is CASSQTGGPNYGYTF. CDR3 bases: TGTGCCAGCAGCCAGACAGGGGGCCCGAACTATGGCTACACCTTC.

On this clone itself: At one end, the junction sequence differs from germline, possibly due to a read error. The chain recombines TRBV27 with TRBJ1-2; 7 bases agree with TRBD1. Germline CDR1 reads MNHEY; CDR2 reads SMNVEV (reference sequence). CDR3 size: 14 residues. Written as DNA, the CDR3 is TGTGCCAGCAAAGCAAGGTGGGACAGCCTCTCGGGAGCCTTC. The encoded protein is CASKARWDSLSGAF.

V usage is TRBV6-5 and J usage is TRBJ1-6, with 7 bases matching TRBD1. The V segment lost 1 base and the J segment 8 bases; nucleotides outside the gene matches: 5. Germline values: CDR1 MNHEY, CDR2 SVGAGI. The CDR3 is 15 amino acids. The CDR3 sequence is CASSYLLGGDSPLHF. For the CDR3, the DNA is TGTGCCAGCAGTTACTTGTTAGGGGGCGATTCACCCCTCCACTTT.

This clone was found a few times. This chain uses TRBV6-5 with TRBJ2-5; D is undetermined. CDR1 MNHEY and CDR2 SVGAGI come from the germline V gene. CDR3 length: 10 residues. V shed 7 bases and J shed 5 bases, with 5 bases lying between them. The CDR3 here is CASKAETQYF. DNA for the CDR3: TGTGCCAGCAAAGCGGAGACCCAGTACTTC.

This chain uses TRBV30 with TRBJ2-3; 16 nucleotides line up with TRBD2. V gave up 0 bases and J gave up 2 bases; unmatched junction bases: 5. The CDR3 runs to 18 residues. Germline V gene data show CDR1 as GTSNPN and CDR2 as SVGIG (reference sequence). CDR3 region: CAWSVGLAGGPNTDTQYF. DNA for the CDR3: TGTGCCTGGAGTGTGGGACTAGCGGGAGGGCCTAACACAGATACGCAGTATTTT.

CDR3 amino acids: CASSHDRSSGPFF. For the CDR3, the DNA is TGCGCCAGCAGCCATGACCGATCCTCAGGCCCTTTCTTT. The chain is built from TRBV4-3 and TRBJ1-1; no reliable D call. The germline V and J ends were trimmed by 3 bases and 12 bases, with 17 bases remaining between them. From germline, CDR1 is LGHNA and CDR2 YSLEER. This CDR3 has 13 residues.

This clone was detected once. The chain combines TRBV28 with TRBJ2-5, with TRBD1 matching 8 bases. After removal of 6 bases from V and 5 bases from J, the junction contained 14 bases not matched to a gene. The germline V gene encodes CDR1 MDHEN and CDR2 SYDVKM. The CDR3 runs to 16 residues. DNA for the CDR3: TGTGCCAGCAGCCCGACAGGGGAATTAGAGGTGGAGACCCAGTACTTC. Protein sequence: CASSPTGELEVETQYF. The full variable domain, completed using reference TRBV28 and TRBJ2-5, is DVKVTQSSRYLVKRTGEKVFLECVQDMDHENMFWYRQDPGLGLRLIYFSYDVKMKEKGDIPEGYSVSREKKERFSLILESASTNQTSMYLCASSPTGELEVETQYFGPGTRLLVL.

CDR3 amino acids: CASSPGTGVVSNEQFF. The CDR3 coding sequence is TGCGCCAGCAGTCCCGGGACAGGGGTCGTGTCCAATGAGCAGTTCTTC. This rearrangement joins TRBV5-1 to TRBJ2-1; TRBD1 matches 10 bases. The CDR3 extends over 16 amino acids. Germline trimming cut 5 bases from V and 6 bases from J; bases unmatched to any gene: 11. The V gene's germline CDR1 is SGHRS and CDR2 YFSETQ.

The chain links TRBV6-2 or TRBV6-3 to TRBJ1-6; D gene ambiguous. CDR3 length: 16 amino acids. V dropped 5 bases and J dropped 10 bases, with 21 bases sitting between them. Per the germline V gene, CDR1 is MNHEY and CDR2 is SVGEGT. DNA for the CDR3: TGTGCCAGCAGTGGAGAGAGCCTGAATGGATACTCACCCCTCCACTTT. Amino acids: CASSGESLNGYSPLHF.

This clone was observed a handful of times. The rearrangement joins TRBV24-1 to TRBJ1-2, with 8 bases identical to TRBD1. The germline CDR1 and CDR2 sequences are KGHDR and SFDVKD. CDR3 length equals 18 residues. Trimming took 7 bases from V and 1 from J; bases not matched to a gene: 16. The CDR3 protein is CATSLAALETGDNYGYTF. The CDR3 region has the DNA TGTGCCACCAGCTTGGCCGCCCTAGAGACAGGGGATAACTATGGCTACACCTTC.

This clone came up a few times. The V call is TRBV15, the J call TRBJ2-1, with D unclear. Trimming pared 0 bases from V and 15 bases from J, leaving 15 bases between. CDR3 size: 13 residues. Germline values: CDR1 LNHNV, CDR2 YYDKDF (reference sequence). The CDR3 reads CATSRDQAVVRFF. DNA for the CDR3: TGTGCCACCAGCAGAGACCAGGCAGTAGTCCGGTTCTTC.

The DNA of the CDR3 is TGTGCCAGCAGTTCCGGACACTCTGGAAACACCATATATTTT. Translation: CASSSGHSGNTIYF. The chain joins TRBV6-2 or TRBV6-3 to TRBJ1-3; possible D gene TRBD1, 5 bases. Germline lookup yields CDR1 MNHEY and CDR2 SVGEGT. This CDR3 spans 14 amino acids. V gave up 4 bases and J gave up 0 bases, with 7 bases separating them.

The genes are TRBV4-2 and TRBJ1-2; D is uncertain. This CDR3 comprises 14 residues. From germline, CDR1 is LGHNA and CDR2 YNFKEQ. Trimming pared 5 bases from V and 2 bases from J, leaving 12 bases between. The CDR3 sequence is CASSSETENYGYTF. In DNA, the CDR3 is TGTGCCAGCAGCTCAGAAACGGAGAACTATGGCTACACCTTC.

This chain links TRBV14 with TRBJ2-5, with 13 nucleotides matching TRBD2. CDR1 SGHDN and CDR2 FVKESK come from the germline V gene. Unmatched junction bases numbered 7, after V lost 4 bases and J lost 2 bases. The CDR3 runs 17 residues. CDR3 residues: CASSPRPGLAGQETQYF. The CDR3 DNA is TGTGCCAGCAGCCCTCGGCCGGGACTAGCGGGACAAGAGACCCAGTACTTC.

The chain links TRBV6-5 to TRBJ2-7; 9 bases match TRBD1. The germline V gene encodes CDR1 MNHEY and CDR2 SVGAGI. The CDR3 spans 14 residues. V was pared by 2 bases and J by 2 bases, with 1 base of the junction left unmatched. The CDR3, as DNA: TGTGCCAGCAGTTACGACAGGGGGACCTACGAGCAGTACTTC. Protein product: CASSYDRGTYEQYF.

V gene TRBV29-1 combines with J gene TRBJ2-7; 7 bases are a match to TRBD1. Trimming took 4 bases from V and 4 from J; bases not matched to a gene: 10. Per germline, CDR1 SQVTM and CDR2 ANQGSEA. This CDR3 has 14 amino acids. The CDR3 DNA reads as TGCAGCGTTGGGGACAGCCCGAGGGGATACGAGCAGTACTTC. This sequence encodes CSVGDSPRGYEQYF.